The entry below describes one TCR beta chain. TCRdb keeps only in-frame clones here, not all; method: immunoSEQ multiplex PCR. The repertoire holds tens of thousands of clones, with approximately 95% as singletons. The data were taken from a study of cytomegalovirus exposure and HLA in healthy donors. The V gene's germline CDR1 is MDHEN and CDR2 SYDVKM. J gave up 6 bases and V 2 bases, and 6 bases lay outside the gene matches. The CDR3 consists of 16 residues. The source material was PBMCs. The TCR sequence derives from a young woman in good health and CMV-seronegative. The chain combines TRBV28 with TRBJ2-1; 11 bases match TRBD2. CDR3 in amino acids: CASSLGTSGGPNEQFF. The CDR3 bases are TGTGCCAGCAGTTTAGGAACTAGCGGGGGACCCAATGAGCAGTTCTTC. The full variable domain, completed using reference TRBV28 and TRBJ2-1, is DVKVTQSSRYLVKRTGEKVFLECVQDMDHENMFWYRQDPGLGLRLIYFSYDVKMKEKGDIPEGYSVSREKKERFSLILESASTNQTSMYLCASSLGTSGGPNEQFFGPGTRLTVL.